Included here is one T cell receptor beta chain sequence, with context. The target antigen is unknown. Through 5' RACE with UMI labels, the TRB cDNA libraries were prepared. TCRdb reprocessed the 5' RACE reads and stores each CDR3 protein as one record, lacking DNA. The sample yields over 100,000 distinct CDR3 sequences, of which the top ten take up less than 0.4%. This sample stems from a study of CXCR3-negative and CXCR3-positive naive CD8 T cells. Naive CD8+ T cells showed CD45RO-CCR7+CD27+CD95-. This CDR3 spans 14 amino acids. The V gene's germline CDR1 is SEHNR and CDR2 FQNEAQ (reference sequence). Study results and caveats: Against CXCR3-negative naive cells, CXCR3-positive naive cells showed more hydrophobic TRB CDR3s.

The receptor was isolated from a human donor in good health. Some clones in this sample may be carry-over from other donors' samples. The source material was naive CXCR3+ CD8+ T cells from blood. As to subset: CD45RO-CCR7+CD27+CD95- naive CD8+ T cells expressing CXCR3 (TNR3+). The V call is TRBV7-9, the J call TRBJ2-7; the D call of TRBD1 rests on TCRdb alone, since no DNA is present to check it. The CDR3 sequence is CASSLGEGVYEQYF.